This is a list of T cell receptor beta chains from one sample in a study of blood T cell repertoires in COVID-19. The method was immunoSEQ multiplex PCR; TCRdb's version includes in-frame clones alone and lacks a portion of them. This table holds 50,000 to 60,000 clones, approximately 85% found once. The sample comprised peripheral blood. These receptor sequences come from a human donor in a cohort sampled during active COVID-19. CDR3s include the opening cysteine and the closing phenylalanine or tryptophan. The D gene is left open where the match is weak. Not every row has a clone size; where given, it reads once, few, many or a size class.

DNA: TGTGCCAGTAGTATGCTGGGAGGGAACACTGAAGCTTTCTTT
CDR3: CASSMLGGNTEAFF
J: TRBJ1-1
D: NA
size: NA
V: TRBV19

DNA: TGTGCCAGCGAGGGGGCGAAAAACTATGGCTACACCTTC
CDR3: CASEGAKNYGYTF
J: TRBJ1-2
D: TRBD1
size: NA
V: TRBV28

DNA: TGTGCCAGCAGCCGGAGGAGCGGCTACCCCCCGGCGGAGACCCAGTACTTC
CDR3: CASSRRSGYPPAETQYF
J: TRBJ2-5
D: NA
size: NA
V: TRBV3-1/TRBV3-2

DNA: TGTGCCAGCAGTTTATTCTGGTATACTAGCGGGAGGGCCCAGTTCTTC
CDR3: CASSLFWYTSGRAQFF
J: TRBJ2-1
D: TRBD2
size: NA
V: TRBV28

DNA: TGCAGCGTTTCTGGACAGGGTCGGGCCGGGGAGCTGTTTTTT
CDR3: CSVSGQGRAGELFF
J: TRBJ2-2
D: TRBD1
size: NA
V: TRBV29-1

DNA: TGTGCCAGCAGAGGTGTCATGATTGCCAGGAACATTCAGTACTTC
CDR3: CASRGVMIARNIQYF
J: TRBJ2-4
D: NA
size: NA
V: TRBV28

DNA: TGTGCCAGTAATCCATACGGTAGGGGATCTGGAAACACCATATATTTT
CDR3: CASNPYGRGSGNTIYF
J: TRBJ1-3
D: NA
size: NA
V: TRBV19

DNA: TGCGCCAGCAGCGCATACACAGGGAACACCGGGGAGCTGTTTTTT
CDR3: CASSAYTGNTGELFF
J: TRBJ2-2
D: NA
size: NA
V: TRBV5-1

DNA: TGTGCCAGCACCCTAGCCTTTGGGGCCAACGTCCTGACTTTC
CDR3: CASTLAFGANVLTF
J: TRBJ2-6
D: NA
size: NA
V: TRBV2

DNA: TGTGCCAGCAGTCATTATATACAGGGGGCTTCACGGAATGAGCAGTTCTTC
CDR3: CASSHYIQGASRNEQFF
J: TRBJ2-1
D: TRBD1
size: once
V: TRBV6-6

DNA: TGTGCCAGTAGTATAGAGTATGGGGAGCTGTTTTTT
CDR3: CASSIEYGELFF
J: TRBJ2-2
D: NA
size: NA
V: TRBV19

DNA: TGTGCCAGCAGTTTGCTAGCGGGAGACGAGGTTGAGCAGTTCTTC
CDR3: CASSLLAGDEVEQFF
J: TRBJ2-1
D: TRBD2
size: NA
V: TRBV28

DNA: TGTGCCTGGAGTGTACAGGAGAATGAAAAACTGTTTTTT
CDR3: CAWSVQENEKLFF
J: TRBJ1-4
D: NA
size: NA
V: TRBV30

DNA: TGTGCCTGGAGCCGACAGGGTTTCGCGCAGCCCCAGCATTTT
CDR3: CAWSRQGFAQPQHF
J: TRBJ1-5
D: TRBD1
size: once
V: TRBV30

DNA: TGTGCCAGCAGCGCACAGGGGGCAGCAGGAAACACCATATATTTT
CDR3: CASSAQGAAGNTIYF
J: TRBJ1-3
D: TRBD1
size: NA
V: TRBV7-8

DNA: TGTGCCAGCAGCTCCCGGACAGGGGGCCACTACGAGCAGTACTTC
CDR3: CASSSRTGGHYEQYF
J: TRBJ2-7
D: TRBD1
size: NA
V: TRBV7-2

DNA: TGTGCCAGCAGCTTAGAAGGGGGCGGCAATCAGCCCCAGCATTTT
CDR3: CASSLEGGGNQPQHF
J: TRBJ1-5
D: TRBD1
size: NA
V: TRBV7-9

DNA: TGTGCCAGCAGTTTACTGAGGGGGGGACTAGCGGGAGACTTCAATGAGCAGTTCTTC
CDR3: CASSLLRGGLAGDFNEQFF
J: TRBJ2-1
D: TRBD2
size: NA
V: TRBV27

DNA: TGTGCCAGCAGTACACAGGTAGAGACCCAGTACTTC
CDR3: CASSTQVETQYF
J: TRBJ2-5
D: NA
size: NA
V: TRBV28

DNA: TGTGCCACCAGTGATTTTAACGGGGTCGGCGGGGAGCTGTTTTTT
CDR3: CATSDFNGVGGELFF
J: TRBJ2-2
D: NA
size: NA
V: TRBV24-1

DNA: TGCGCCAGCAGCCAAGTGCGACGCCCTGAGGCTGAAGCTTTCTTT
CDR3: CASSQVRRPEAEAFF
J: TRBJ1-1
D: NA
size: once
V: TRBV4-3

DNA: TGCGCCAGCAGTCGGGAGGGGGCCGGACCGGCCGGGGAGCTGTTTTTT
CDR3: CASSREGAGPAGELFF
J: TRBJ2-2
D: NA
size: NA
V: TRBV5-1

DNA: TGTGCCAGCTCCTTAGGGACTAGCGGCTACAATGAGCAGTTCTTC
CDR3: CASSLGTSGYNEQFF
J: TRBJ2-1
D: TRBD2
size: NA
V: TRBV18

DNA: TGCGCCAGCAGCCAAGAGTGGCAGGGGGCGCGGGAGACCCAGTACTTC
CDR3: CASSQEWQGARETQYF
J: TRBJ2-5
D: TRBD1
size: NA
V: TRBV4-3

DNA: TGCAGTGTTCCGAAGCGGGAAGAGCAGTACTTC
CDR3: CSVPKREEQYF
J: TRBJ2-7
D: TRBD2
size: NA
V: TRBV20-1

DNA: TGTGCCAGCAGCCGACCGGGACAGGGGTTGGGATATGGCTACACCTTC
CDR3: CASSRPGQGLGYGYTF
J: TRBJ1-2
D: TRBD1
size: NA
V: TRBV28

DNA: TGTGCCAGCAGCTATGGAGGGGGGGCTGGTTCACCCCTCCACTTT
CDR3: CASSYGGGAGSPLHF
J: TRBJ1-6
D: NA
size: NA
V: TRBV5-6

DNA: TGTGCCGAGTCTTCTATTGGACAGACTGAAGCTTTCTTT
CDR3: CAESSIGQTEAFF
J: TRBJ1-1
D: NA
size: NA
V: TRBV28

DNA: TGTGCCAGCAGTGAAGGGGCACTGAAAGAGACCCAGTACTTC
CDR3: CASSEGALKETQYF
J: TRBJ2-5
D: NA
size: NA
V: TRBV6-1

DNA: TGTGCCAGCAGCCCACCCGCGGGAGGGGACAAAAACATTCAGTACTTC
CDR3: CASSPPAGGDKNIQYF
J: TRBJ2-4
D: TRBD2
size: NA
V: TRBV13

DNA: TGTGCCAGCAGCGTGGGGCGACAGGGAAGGTATAATTCACCCCTCCACTTT
CDR3: CASSVGRQGRYNSPLHF
J: TRBJ1-6
D: TRBD1
size: NA
V: TRBV3-1/TRBV3-2

DNA: TGTGCCACCAGTGAGACAGGATTCTACGAGCAGTACTTC
CDR3: CATSETGFYEQYF
J: TRBJ2-7
D: NA
size: NA
V: TRBV24-1

DNA: TGCGCCAGCAGCTTGGAGCGGGAGGGCCGCTCCTACAATGAGCAGTTCTTC
CDR3: CASSLEREGRSYNEQFF
J: TRBJ2-1
D: TRBD2
size: once
V: TRBV5-1

DNA: TGTGCCACCGAAGACAGGAACTATGGCTACACCTTC
CDR3: CATEDRNYGYTF
J: TRBJ1-2
D: NA
size: NA
V: TRBV24-1

DNA: TGCAGTGCTAGTCGCCCTCCTAGCGGCACAGATACGCAGTATTTT
CDR3: CSASRPPSGTDTQYF
J: TRBJ2-3
D: NA
size: NA
V: TRBV20-1

DNA: TGTGCCAGCAGTTACGCCGGGACAGGGGATGGTTCACCCCTCCACTTT
CDR3: CASSYAGTGDGSPLHF
J: TRBJ1-6
D: TRBD1
size: NA
V: TRBV6-5

DNA: TGCGCCAGCAGCTTGGTTGCAGCGGGGGAGCAGTACTTC
CDR3: CASSLVAAGEQYF
J: TRBJ2-7
D: TRBD2
size: NA
V: TRBV5-1

DNA: TGTGCCAGCAGCGCGGACAGGGGGAAAGGAACTCTATCCTACAATGAGCAGTTCTTC
CDR3: CASSADRGKGTLSYNEQFF
J: TRBJ2-1
D: TRBD1
size: NA
V: TRBV7-8

DNA: TGTGCCACCAGCCTAGGGACAGTGAACACTGAAGCTTTCTTT
CDR3: CATSLGTVNTEAFF
J: TRBJ1-1
D: TRBD1
size: NA
V: TRBV15

DNA: TGTGCCAGCAGTAGAGGAGGGAGGGCAGATACGCAGTATTTT
CDR3: CASSRGGRADTQYF
J: TRBJ2-3
D: TRBD2
size: NA
V: TRBV6-4

DNA: TGTGCCAGCTTGGGGACAGGCTCTCCACTCCTTGGCTACACCTTC
CDR3: CASLGTGSPLLGYTF
J: TRBJ1-2
D: TRBD1
size: NA
V: TRBV18

DNA: TGTGCCAGCAGCAGTACTAGCGCTAGCACAGATACGCAGTATTTT
CDR3: CASSSTSASTDTQYF
J: TRBJ2-3
D: TRBD2
size: NA
V: TRBV3-1/TRBV3-2

DNA: TGTGCTAGTGGCCAAACTAGCGTGTCAGATACGCAGTATTTT
CDR3: CASGQTSVSDTQYF
J: TRBJ2-3
D: TRBD2
size: NA
V: TRBV12-5

DNA: TGTGCCAGTAGTATGGGGGCGGGAGGGCCCTCTTATGAGCAGTTCTTC
CDR3: CASSMGAGGPSYEQFF
J: TRBJ2-1
D: TRBD2
size: NA
V: TRBV19

DNA: TGTGCCAGCAGTTTACGGGGATATGGCTACACCTTC
CDR3: CASSLRGYGYTF
J: TRBJ1-2
D: NA
size: NA
V: TRBV28

DNA: TGTGCCAGCTCACCCGGTGCAGGGGTCAATCAGCCCCAGCATTTT
CDR3: CASSPGAGVNQPQHF
J: TRBJ1-5
D: NA
size: NA
V: TRBV18

DNA: TGTGCCAGCAGCTTAGGGGCGGGAGAGCACCATACGCAGTATTTT
CDR3: CASSLGAGEHHTQYF
J: TRBJ2-3
D: TRBD2
size: NA
V: TRBV11-3

DNA: TGCGCCAGCAGCGAAGAGCCTCTTATAGATAGCGAGCAGTTCTTC
CDR3: CASSEEPLIDSEQFF
J: TRBJ2-1
D: NA
size: NA
V: TRBV10-1

DNA: TGTGCCAGCAGGAAAGGGGCCCCGAGCTCCTACGAGCAGTACTTC
CDR3: CASRKGAPSSYEQYF
J: TRBJ2-7
D: NA
size: NA
V: TRBV27

DNA: TGCGCCAGCAGTGGAGTGCTAGCGACCACTTCCTCCTACAATGAGCAGTTCTTC
CDR3: CASSGVLATTSSYNEQFF
J: TRBJ2-1
D: NA
size: NA
V: TRBV10-1

DNA: TGCGCCAGCAGCCAGGGACTACCCAGCACAGATACGCAGTATTTT
CDR3: CASSQGLPSTDTQYF
J: TRBJ2-3
D: TRBD2
size: NA
V: TRBV4-3

DNA: TGCGCCAGCAGCTTGCGTCTGCGGGACTCTGGAAACACCATATATTTT
CDR3: CASSLRLRDSGNTIYF
J: TRBJ1-3
D: NA
size: once
V: TRBV5-1

DNA: TGTGCCAGCAGATACTCCGGGACAGGGGCCGAGCAGTACTTC
CDR3: CASRYSGTGAEQYF
J: TRBJ2-7
D: TRBD1
size: NA
V: TRBV6-5

DNA: TGTGCCAGCAGCCTCGAGCGGGAGGCCCCAAGGGATACGCAGTATTTT
CDR3: CASSLEREAPRDTQYF
J: TRBJ2-3
D: TRBD2
size: NA
V: TRBV4-2

DNA: TGTGCCAGCAGCTCCGGGACAAGTAAATACCAAGAGACCCAGTACTTC
CDR3: CASSSGTSKYQETQYF
J: TRBJ2-5
D: NA
size: few
V: TRBV7-2